The next 18 T cell receptor beta chains were all read from a single sample in a study of blood T cell repertoires in COVID-19. The repertoire was sequenced with immunoSEQ multiplex PCR; TCRdb's copy has only in-frame clones and lacks some. The table records 45,000 to 55,000 clones, roughly four fifths of them present only once. The sequenced sample consisted of peripheral blood. These receptors were obtained from an elderly man with COVID-19, enrolled during active disease.

This chain uses TRBV5-1 with TRBJ2-7, with a possible D match to TRBD1 (6 bases). The CDR3 runs to 15 residues. V lost 0 bases and J lost 4, with 14 bases in between. The germline CDR1 and CDR2 sequences are SGHRS and YFSETQ. The CDR3 DNA is TGCGCCAGCAGCTTGGTACAGGGAACCGGGTACGAGCAGTACTTC. Protein: CASSLVQGTGYEQYF.

The chain uses TRBV30 and TRBJ1-5; 7 nucleotides align to TRBD1. CDR3 length: 13 amino acids. The germline gives CDR1 GTSNPN, CDR2 SVGIG (reference sequence). V shed 1 base, J shed 5 bases, and the junction held 2 bases outside the gene matches. In DNA form, the CDR3 reads TGTGCCTGGAGTGACAGGGGTGATCAGCCCCAGCATTTT. Its translation is CAWSDRGDQPQHF.

The chain combines TRBV15 with TRBJ2-5; D might be TRBD1 (5 bases). With 5 bases removed from V and 5 bases from J, the gap between germline ends came to 18 bases. The CDR3 runs to 15 residues. The germline gives CDR1 LNHNV, CDR2 YYDKDF (reference sequence). CDR3 residues: CATSGIDSLRETQYF. As DNA, the CDR3 is TGTGCCACCAGCGGAATAGACAGCTTGCGGGAGACCCAGTACTTC.

In nucleotides, the CDR3 is TGTGCCAGCAGCGTAGCTGAGGGTGCCGGGAACACTGAAGCTTTCTTT. This codes for CASSVAEGAGNTEAFF. V is TRBV9 and J is TRBJ1-1; D not certain. The CDR3 runs 16 residues. Germline assignment: CDR1 SGDLS and CDR2 YYNGEE. Trimming pared 0 bases from V and 1 base from J, leaving 13 bases between.

This clone appeared many times. The rearrangement uses TRBV9 and TRBJ2-1; possibly TRBD2 for D (6 bases). The CDR3 is 15 amino acids. The V end lost 0 bases, the J end lost 3 bases, and 10 bases lay between the germline ends. Germline CDR1 is SGDLS and CDR2 is YYNGEE. The CDR3 protein is CASSVGDSGYNEQFF. The CDR3 DNA follows: TGTGCCAGCAGCGTAGGCGATAGCGGCTACAATGAGCAGTTCTTC.

The V call is TRBV13, the J call TRBJ2-1, with 8 bases identical to TRBD1. The CDR3 runs to 14 residues. Looked up from germline, CDR1 is PRHDT and CDR2 is FYEKMQ (reference sequence). The V and J ends lost 2 bases and 10 bases, in that order; junction bases with no gene match: 7. The CDR3 DNA is TGTGCCAGCAGCTTATTGGACAGGGAGAGAGAGCAGTTCTTC. As protein: CASSLLDREREQFF.

The V gene is TRBV4-3, the J gene TRBJ2-7, with D hard to call. The CDR3 has 15 amino acids. CDR1 LGHNA and CDR2 YSLEER come from the germline V gene. The germline V and J ends were trimmed by 0 bases and 3 bases, with 12 bases remaining between them. The CDR3 here is CASSQDLGVSYEQYF. The DNA of the CDR3 is TGCGCCAGCAGCCAAGATCTAGGAGTAAGCTACGAGCAGTACTTC.

V and J are TRBV5-1 and TRBJ2-6, with D possibly matching TRBD1 (5 bases). Germline CDR1 and CDR2: SGHRS and YFSETQ. This CDR3 has 17 amino acids. Trimming pared 0 bases from V and 0 bases from J, leaving 10 bases between. CDR3 sequence: CASSLVGDSSGANVLTF. As DNA, the CDR3 is TGCGCCAGCAGCTTGGTCGGAGACAGCTCTGGGGCCAACGTCCTGACTTTC.

The chain combines TRBV27 with TRBJ2-3; TRBD2 matches at 10 bases. J gave up 1 base and V 3 bases, and 19 bases lay outside the gene matches. The CDR3 covers 21 residues. Germline CDR1 reads MNHEY; CDR2 reads SMNVEV (reference sequence). Here the CDR3 DNA reads TGTGCCAGCAGTTTCCCCCTTGGCCTAGCGGGGGAGGTGATCGGCACAGATACGCAGTATTTT. Translation gives CASSFPLGLAGEVIGTDTQYF.

This clone was recorded once. The chain joins TRBV4-2 to TRBJ2-5, with D possibly matching TRBD1 (6 bases). Germline values: CDR1 LGHNA, CDR2 YNFKEQ. Trimming took 2 bases from V and 5 from J, leaving 27 bases between them. The CDR3 consists of 19 residues. The CDR3 loop is CASSQPGQRASAYPETQYF. The CDR3 DNA is TGTGCCAGCAGCCAACCGGGACAAAGGGCTTCGGCTTATCCGGAGACCCAGTACTTC.

The chain is built from TRBV5-1 and TRBJ2-2; TRBD2 is a possible D gene (5 bases). There are 16 residues in the CDR3. Germline assignment: CDR1 SGHRS and CDR2 YFSETQ. Trimming removed 4 bases at V and 0 bases at J, with 13 bases between. The CDR3 DNA reads TGCGCCAGCAGCCCCTCGAGCGGATCGAACACCGGGGAGCTGTTTTTT. This translates into CASSPSSGSNTGELFF.

CDR3 bases: TGTGCCAGCAGGGCATCGGGACAGTCCTATGGCTACACCTTC. The encoded protein is CASRASGQSYGYTF. This sequence joins TRBV2 and TRBJ1-2, with 7 bases aligning to TRBD1. The CDR3 is made up of 14 amino acids. V was pared by 6 bases and J by 4 bases, with 8 bases of the junction left unmatched. CDR1 is SNHLY, CDR2 FYNNEI, per germline. Together with reference TRBV2 and TRBJ1-2, the CDR3 gives the full variable domain: EPEVTQTPSHQVTQMGQEVILRCVPISNHLYFYWYRQILGQKVEFLVSFYNNEISEKSEIFDDQFSVERPDGSNFTLKIRSTKLEDSAMYFCASRASGQSYGYTFGSGTRLTVV.

The chain joins TRBV6-2 or TRBV6-3 to TRBJ1-6, with 12 bases fitting TRBD1. Losses at the gene ends were 6 bases for V and 5 bases for J; bases not matched to a gene: 8. The CDR3 is 17 amino acids. Germline V lookup: CDR1 MNHEY, CDR2 SVGEGT. CDR3 in DNA: TGTGCCAGCAGCTCCGGGACAGGGGGCCCCAATAATTCACCCCTCCACTTT. It translates to CASSSGTGGPNNSPLHF.

The chain couples TRBV7-6 to TRBJ1-6, with D unresolved. Germline V gene sequence: CDR1 SGHVS, CDR2 FNYEAQ. Between the trimmed V and J ends, which lost 5 bases and 9 bases, there was a span of 11 bases. The CDR3 is made up of 13 amino acids. CDR3 protein: CASSGGSTSPLHF. CDR3 DNA sequence: TGTGCCAGCAGCGGAGGAAGCACTTCACCCCTCCACTTT.

This clone was picked up one time. V gene TRBV5-1 combines with J gene TRBJ2-7; tentative D call: TRBD2 (7 bases). The CDR3 extends over 17 amino acids. Trimming took off 3 bases at V and 1 base at J, with 20 bases between the two ends. CDR1 is SGHRS, CDR2 YFSETQ, per germline. The CDR3 DNA sequence: TGCGCCAGCAGCTCGTCCCCCTTGGGGGGGGCTTCCTACGAGCAGTACTTC. Protein sequence: CASSSSPLGGASYEQYF.

The chain recombines TRBV3-1 (or the pseudogene TRBV3-2) with TRBJ1-2, with no clear D. The CDR3 totals 15 residues. The V end was cut by 0 bases, the J end by 5 bases, with 13 bases between. Germline V CDR1 and CDR2: LGHDT, YNNKEL (reference sequence). CDR3 nucleotides: TGTGCCAGCAGCCAAGATCGGGGTCCCCAGTATGGCTACACCTTC. Translation gives CASSQDRGPQYGYTF.

V and J are TRBV7-9 and TRBJ2-3; maybe TRBD1 (5 bases). CDR3 length: 12 amino acids. V lost 6 bases and J 6 bases, leaving 10 bases between the germline ends. CDR1 is SEHNR and CDR2 is FQNEAQ in the germline V gene (reference sequence). The CDR3 spells CASRPGRDTQYF. CDR3 nucleotides: TGTGCCAGCAGACCAGGGCGGGATACGCAGTATTTT.

The chain has TRBV28 and TRBJ1-2; possibly TRBD1 for D (6 bases). Germline V gene sequence: CDR1 MDHEN, CDR2 SYDVKM. CDR3 size: 13 residues. Between the trimmed V and J ends, which lost 8 bases and 10 bases, there was a span of 20 bases. CDR3 DNA sequence: TGTGCCAGCTTAACAGGGCCCCCGGTTAACTACACCTTC. Protein sequence: CASLTGPPVNYTF.